This TCR beta chain was recorded in a study of T cell responses to AZD1222 COVID-19 vaccine. The CDR3 contains 13 residues. From germline, CDR1 is KGHSH and CDR2 LQKENI. Trimming took 3 bases from V and 6 from J, leaving 11 bases between them. Repertoires were generated with immunoSEQ multiplex PCR, while TCRdb's copy carries only in-frame clones and drops some. The table records about 120,000 clones, 75% to 90% of them present only once. The receptor was isolated from an adult in good health. The sequencing used peripheral blood, collected on day 0 of AZD1222 vaccination. V and J are TRBV18 and TRBJ1-2, with D possibly matching TRBD1 (5 bases). CDR3 bases: TGTGCCAGCTCACCGTCGTCAGGGCATGGCTACACCTTC. It is translated as CASSPSSGHGYTF.